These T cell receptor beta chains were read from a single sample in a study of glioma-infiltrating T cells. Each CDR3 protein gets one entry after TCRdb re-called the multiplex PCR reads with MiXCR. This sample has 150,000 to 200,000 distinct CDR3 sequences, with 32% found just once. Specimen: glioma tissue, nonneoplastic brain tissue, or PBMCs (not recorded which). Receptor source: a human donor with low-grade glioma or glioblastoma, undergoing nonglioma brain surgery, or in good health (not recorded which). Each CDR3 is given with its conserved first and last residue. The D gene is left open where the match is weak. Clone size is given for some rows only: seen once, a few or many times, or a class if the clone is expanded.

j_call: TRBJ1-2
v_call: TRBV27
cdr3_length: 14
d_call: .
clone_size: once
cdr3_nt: TGTGCCAGCAGTTACCTGGATAGGCTCTATGGCTACACCTTC
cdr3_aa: CASSYLDRLYGYTF

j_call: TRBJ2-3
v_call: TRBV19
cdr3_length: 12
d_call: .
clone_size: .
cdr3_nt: TGTGCCAGTGATCCGGGGACAGATACGCAGTATTTT
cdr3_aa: CASDPGTDTQYF

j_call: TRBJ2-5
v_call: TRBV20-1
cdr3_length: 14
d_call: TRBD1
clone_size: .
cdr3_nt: TGCAGTGCTTTCCCGGGACAGGGAGCCCAAGGCCAGTACTTC
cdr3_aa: CSAFPGQGAQGQYF

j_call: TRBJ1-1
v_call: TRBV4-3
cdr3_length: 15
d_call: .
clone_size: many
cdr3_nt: TGCGCCAGCAGCCAGGAAACAGGCCGGAACACTGAAGCTTTCTTT
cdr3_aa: CASSQETGRNTEAFF

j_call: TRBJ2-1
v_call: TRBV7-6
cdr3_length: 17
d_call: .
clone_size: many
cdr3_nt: TGTGCCAGCAGCAAGCGACGGGAAGGAAGCTCCTACAATGAGCAGTTCTTC
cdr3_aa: CASSKRREGSSYNEQFF

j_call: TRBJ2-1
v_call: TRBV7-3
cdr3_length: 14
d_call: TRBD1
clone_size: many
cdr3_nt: TGTGCCAGCAGCTTGACAGGGGGCGCGAATGAGCAGTTCTTC
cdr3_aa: CASSLTGGANEQFF

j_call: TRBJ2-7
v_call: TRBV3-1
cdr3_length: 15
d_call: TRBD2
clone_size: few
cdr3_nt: TGTGCCAGCAGCCAGCCTTTAGGCGGGAGCCACGAGCAGTACTTC
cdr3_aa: CASSQPLGGSHEQYF

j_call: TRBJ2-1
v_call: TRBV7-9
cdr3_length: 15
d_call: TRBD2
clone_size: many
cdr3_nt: TGTGCCAGCAGCTTAGTGCTAGCGGGAGCGAATGAGCAGTTCTTC
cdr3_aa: CASSLVLAGANEQFF

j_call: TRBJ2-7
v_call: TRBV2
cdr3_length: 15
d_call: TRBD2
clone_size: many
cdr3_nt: TGTGCCCTCCCGGTACCTAGCGGGAACGACTACGAGCAGTACTTC
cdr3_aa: CALPVPSGNDYEQYF

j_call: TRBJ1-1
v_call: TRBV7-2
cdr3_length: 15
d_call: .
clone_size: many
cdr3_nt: TGTGCCAGCAGCTTATTTGTAGGGGGAGGTACTGAAGCTTTCTTT
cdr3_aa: CASSLFVGGGTEAFF

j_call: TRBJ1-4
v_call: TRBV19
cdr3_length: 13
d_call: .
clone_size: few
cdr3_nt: TGTGCCAGTACCCGACAGGATAATGAAAAACTGTTTTTT
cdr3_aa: CASTRQDNEKLFF

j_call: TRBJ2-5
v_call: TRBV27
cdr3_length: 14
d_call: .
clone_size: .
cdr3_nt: TGTGCCAGCAGTAGGCGACTCCGCCAAGAGACCCAGTACTTC
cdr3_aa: CASSRRLRQETQYF

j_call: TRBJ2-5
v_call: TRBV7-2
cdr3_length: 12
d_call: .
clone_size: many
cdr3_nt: TGTGCCAGCAGCTCCCTAAAAGAGACCCAGTACTTC
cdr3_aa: CASSSLKETQYF

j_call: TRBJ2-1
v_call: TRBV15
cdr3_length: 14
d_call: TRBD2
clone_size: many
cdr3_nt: TGTGCCACCAGCGGTAGCGGGGTAACAGGGAGGCAGTTCTTC
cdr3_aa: CATSGSGVTGRQFF

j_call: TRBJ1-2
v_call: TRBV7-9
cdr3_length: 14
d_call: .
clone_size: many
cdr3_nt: TGTGCCAGCAGCTCGAATCCGGACGTTGCGGGCTACACCTTC
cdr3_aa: CASSSNPDVAGYTF

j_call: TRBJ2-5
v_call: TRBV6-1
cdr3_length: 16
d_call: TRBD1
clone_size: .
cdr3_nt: TGTGCCAGCAGACAATTCCGGGGCAGGGGGCTGGAGACCCAGTACTTC
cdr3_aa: CASRQFRGRGLETQYF

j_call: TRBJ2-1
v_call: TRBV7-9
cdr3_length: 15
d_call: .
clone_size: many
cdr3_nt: TGCGCCAGCAGCTTGGATGGGGGCTCCTACAATGAGCAGTTCTTC
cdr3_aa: CASSLDGGSYNEQFF

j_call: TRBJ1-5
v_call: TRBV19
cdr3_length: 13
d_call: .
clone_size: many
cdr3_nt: TGTGCCAGTAGTATAGGGGTAGGGCAGCCCCAGCATTTT
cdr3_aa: CASSIGVGQPQHF

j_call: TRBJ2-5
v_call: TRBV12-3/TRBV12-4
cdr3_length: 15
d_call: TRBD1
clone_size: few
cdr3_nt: TGTGCCAGCAGTTTAGCGACAGGGTATTGGGAGACCCAGTACTTC
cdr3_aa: CASSLATGYWETQYF

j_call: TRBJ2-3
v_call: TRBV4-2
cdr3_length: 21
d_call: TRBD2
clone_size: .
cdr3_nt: TGTGCCAGCAGCCCAACTTCTGGTCTAGCGGGAGTTAAAGGTCGGCGGAATACGCAGTATTTT
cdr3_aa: CASSPTSGLAGVKGRRNTQYF

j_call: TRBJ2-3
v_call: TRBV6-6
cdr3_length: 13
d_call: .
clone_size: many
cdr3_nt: TGTGCCAGCAGTTACTCGAGCGGGGATACGCAGTATTTT
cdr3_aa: CASSYSSGDTQYF

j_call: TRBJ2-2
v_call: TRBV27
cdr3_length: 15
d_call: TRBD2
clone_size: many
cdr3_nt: TGTGCCAGCAAGATACTAGCGGCGAACACCGGGGAACTGTTTTTT
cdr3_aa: CASKILAANTGELFF

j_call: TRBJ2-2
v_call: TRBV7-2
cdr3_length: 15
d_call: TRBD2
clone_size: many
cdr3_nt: TGTGCCAGCAGCTTGGCGGGAGGGTACACCGGGGAGCTGTTTTTT
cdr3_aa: CASSLAGGYTGELFF

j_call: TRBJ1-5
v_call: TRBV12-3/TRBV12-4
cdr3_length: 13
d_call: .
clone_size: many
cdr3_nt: TGTGCCAGCAGTGTACAGGGTCTTCAGCCCCAGCATTTT
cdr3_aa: CASSVQGLQPQHF

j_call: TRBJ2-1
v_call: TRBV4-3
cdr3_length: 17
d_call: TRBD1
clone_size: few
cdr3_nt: TGCGCCAGCAGCCAAGACCTGACAGGGGGAGTACAGAATGAGCAGTTCTTC
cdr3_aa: CASSQDLTGGVQNEQFF

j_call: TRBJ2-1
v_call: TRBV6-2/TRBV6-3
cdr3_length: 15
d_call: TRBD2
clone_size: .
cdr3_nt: TGTGCCAGCAGTTACGCAGGGACTAGCGTAAATGAGCAGTTCTTC
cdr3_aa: CASSYAGTSVNEQFF

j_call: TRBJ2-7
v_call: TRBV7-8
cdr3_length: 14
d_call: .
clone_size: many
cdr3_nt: TGTGCCAGCAGCTCGACGGTTAGCTCCTACGAGCAGTACTTC
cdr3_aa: CASSSTVSSYEQYF

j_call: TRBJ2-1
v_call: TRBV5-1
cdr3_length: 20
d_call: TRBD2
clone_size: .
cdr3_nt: TGCGCCAGCAGCTTGGTAAGGATCTGGACTAGCGCTGCAGGACGCAATGAGCAGTTCTTC
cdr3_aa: CASSLVRIWTSAAGRNEQFF

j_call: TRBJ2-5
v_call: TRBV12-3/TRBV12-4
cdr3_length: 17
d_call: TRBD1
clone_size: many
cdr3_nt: TGTGCCAGCAGTTTTAGTGGGTGGGGACAGGGGTCGGAGACCCAGTACTTC
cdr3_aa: CASSFSGWGQGSETQYF

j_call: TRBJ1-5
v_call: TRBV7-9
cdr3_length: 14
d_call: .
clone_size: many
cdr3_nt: TGTGCCAGCAGCTTAGTAGAGAGCAATCAGCCCCAGCATTTT
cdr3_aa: CASSLVESNQPQHF

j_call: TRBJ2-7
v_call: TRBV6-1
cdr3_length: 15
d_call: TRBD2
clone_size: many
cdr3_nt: TGTGCCAGCAGTAGCGGGACTAGCGATTCGGCCGAGCAGTACTTC
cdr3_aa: CASSSGTSDSAEQYF

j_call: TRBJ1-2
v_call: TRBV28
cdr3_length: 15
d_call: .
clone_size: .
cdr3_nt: TGTGCCAGCAGTTTGGATATGGTCACGGGGGGTGGCTACACCTTC
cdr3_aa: CASSLDMVTGGGYTF

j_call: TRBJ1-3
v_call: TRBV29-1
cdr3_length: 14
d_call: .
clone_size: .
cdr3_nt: TGCAGCGTTGCAGGGGTACTTGCTGGAAACACCATATATTTT
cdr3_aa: CSVAGVLAGNTIYF

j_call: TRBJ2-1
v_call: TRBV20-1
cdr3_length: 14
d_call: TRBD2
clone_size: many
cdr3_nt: TGCAGTGCTAGGAGCCTAGCGGAACACAATGAGCAGTTCTTC
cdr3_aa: CSARSLAEHNEQFF

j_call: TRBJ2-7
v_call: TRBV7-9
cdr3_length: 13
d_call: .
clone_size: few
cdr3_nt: TGTGCCAGCAGCTTAGTTGTAAGGGGCGAGCAGTACTTC
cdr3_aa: CASSLVVRGEQYF

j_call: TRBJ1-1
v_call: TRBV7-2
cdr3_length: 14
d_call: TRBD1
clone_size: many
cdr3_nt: TGTGCCAGCAGACCGACAGGGAGGGGGATTGAAGCTTTCTTT
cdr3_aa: CASRPTGRGIEAFF

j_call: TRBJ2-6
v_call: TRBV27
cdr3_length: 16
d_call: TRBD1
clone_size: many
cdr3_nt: TGTGCCAGCAGTATGTGGGACAGCTCTGGGGCCAACGTCCTGACTTTC
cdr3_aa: CASSMWDSSGANVLTF

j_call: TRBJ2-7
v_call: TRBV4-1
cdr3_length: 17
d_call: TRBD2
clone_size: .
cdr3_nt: TGCGCCAGCAGCCAATCCGCTGATAGCGGGGGGGCCTACGAGCAGTACTTC
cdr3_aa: CASSQSADSGGAYEQYF

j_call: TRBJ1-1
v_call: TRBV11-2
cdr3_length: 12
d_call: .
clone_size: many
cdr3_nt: TGTGCCAGCAGCTTGCAAGGGAGTAGGGCTTTCTTT
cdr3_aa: CASSLQGSRAFF

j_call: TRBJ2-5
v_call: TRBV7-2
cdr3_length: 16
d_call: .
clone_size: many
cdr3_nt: TGTGCCAGCAGCCAGACGGGACTCTTCCTTCAAGAGACCCAGTACTTC
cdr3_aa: CASSQTGLFLQETQYF

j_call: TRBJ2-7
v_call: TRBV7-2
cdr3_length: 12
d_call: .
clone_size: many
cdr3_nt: TGTGCCAGCAGCTTACTCGCACACGAGCAGTACTTC
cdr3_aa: CASSLLAHEQYF

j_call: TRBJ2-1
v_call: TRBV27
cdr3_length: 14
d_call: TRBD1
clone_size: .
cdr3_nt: TGTGCCAGCAGACCGGGACAGGGGAGAAATAAGCAGTTCTTC
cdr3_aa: CASRPGQGRNKQFF

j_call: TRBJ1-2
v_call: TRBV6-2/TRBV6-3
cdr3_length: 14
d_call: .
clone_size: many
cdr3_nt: TGTGCCAGCAGTCTCACAGGGTCGAACTATGGCTACACCTTC
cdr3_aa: CASSLTGSNYGYTF

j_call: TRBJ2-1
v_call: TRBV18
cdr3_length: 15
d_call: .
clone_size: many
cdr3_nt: TGTGCCAGCTCACGGGTGATGGACCTCTACAATGAGCAGTTCTTC
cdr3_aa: CASSRVMDLYNEQFF

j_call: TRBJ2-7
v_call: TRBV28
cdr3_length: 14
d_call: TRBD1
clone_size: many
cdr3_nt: TGTGCCAGCAGGGGGACAGGGGGACCTTACGAGCAGTACTTC
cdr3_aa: CASRGTGGPYEQYF

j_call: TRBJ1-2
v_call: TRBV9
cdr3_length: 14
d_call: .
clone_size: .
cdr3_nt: TGTGCCAGCAGCGTAGGGAGGGGGACTTACGGCTACACCTTC
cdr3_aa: CASSVGRGTYGYTF

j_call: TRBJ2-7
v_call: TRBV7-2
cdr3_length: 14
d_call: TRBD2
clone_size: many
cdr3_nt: TGTGCCAGCAGCCTGACTAGCGGGGCCTACGAGCAGTACTTC
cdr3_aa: CASSLTSGAYEQYF